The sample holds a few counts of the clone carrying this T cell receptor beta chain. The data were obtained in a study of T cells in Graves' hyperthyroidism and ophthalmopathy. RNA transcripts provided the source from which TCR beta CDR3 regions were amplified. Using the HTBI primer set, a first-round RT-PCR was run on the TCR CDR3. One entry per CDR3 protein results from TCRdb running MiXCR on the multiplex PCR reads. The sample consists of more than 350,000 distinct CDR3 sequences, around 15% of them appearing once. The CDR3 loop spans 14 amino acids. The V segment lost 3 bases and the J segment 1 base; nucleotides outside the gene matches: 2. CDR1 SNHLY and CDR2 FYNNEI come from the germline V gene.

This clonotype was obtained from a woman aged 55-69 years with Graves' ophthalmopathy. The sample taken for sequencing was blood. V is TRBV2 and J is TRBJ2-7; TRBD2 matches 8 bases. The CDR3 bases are TGTGCCAGCAGTGACAGCGGGAGTTCCTACGAGCAGTACTTC. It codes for CASSDSGSSYEQYF.